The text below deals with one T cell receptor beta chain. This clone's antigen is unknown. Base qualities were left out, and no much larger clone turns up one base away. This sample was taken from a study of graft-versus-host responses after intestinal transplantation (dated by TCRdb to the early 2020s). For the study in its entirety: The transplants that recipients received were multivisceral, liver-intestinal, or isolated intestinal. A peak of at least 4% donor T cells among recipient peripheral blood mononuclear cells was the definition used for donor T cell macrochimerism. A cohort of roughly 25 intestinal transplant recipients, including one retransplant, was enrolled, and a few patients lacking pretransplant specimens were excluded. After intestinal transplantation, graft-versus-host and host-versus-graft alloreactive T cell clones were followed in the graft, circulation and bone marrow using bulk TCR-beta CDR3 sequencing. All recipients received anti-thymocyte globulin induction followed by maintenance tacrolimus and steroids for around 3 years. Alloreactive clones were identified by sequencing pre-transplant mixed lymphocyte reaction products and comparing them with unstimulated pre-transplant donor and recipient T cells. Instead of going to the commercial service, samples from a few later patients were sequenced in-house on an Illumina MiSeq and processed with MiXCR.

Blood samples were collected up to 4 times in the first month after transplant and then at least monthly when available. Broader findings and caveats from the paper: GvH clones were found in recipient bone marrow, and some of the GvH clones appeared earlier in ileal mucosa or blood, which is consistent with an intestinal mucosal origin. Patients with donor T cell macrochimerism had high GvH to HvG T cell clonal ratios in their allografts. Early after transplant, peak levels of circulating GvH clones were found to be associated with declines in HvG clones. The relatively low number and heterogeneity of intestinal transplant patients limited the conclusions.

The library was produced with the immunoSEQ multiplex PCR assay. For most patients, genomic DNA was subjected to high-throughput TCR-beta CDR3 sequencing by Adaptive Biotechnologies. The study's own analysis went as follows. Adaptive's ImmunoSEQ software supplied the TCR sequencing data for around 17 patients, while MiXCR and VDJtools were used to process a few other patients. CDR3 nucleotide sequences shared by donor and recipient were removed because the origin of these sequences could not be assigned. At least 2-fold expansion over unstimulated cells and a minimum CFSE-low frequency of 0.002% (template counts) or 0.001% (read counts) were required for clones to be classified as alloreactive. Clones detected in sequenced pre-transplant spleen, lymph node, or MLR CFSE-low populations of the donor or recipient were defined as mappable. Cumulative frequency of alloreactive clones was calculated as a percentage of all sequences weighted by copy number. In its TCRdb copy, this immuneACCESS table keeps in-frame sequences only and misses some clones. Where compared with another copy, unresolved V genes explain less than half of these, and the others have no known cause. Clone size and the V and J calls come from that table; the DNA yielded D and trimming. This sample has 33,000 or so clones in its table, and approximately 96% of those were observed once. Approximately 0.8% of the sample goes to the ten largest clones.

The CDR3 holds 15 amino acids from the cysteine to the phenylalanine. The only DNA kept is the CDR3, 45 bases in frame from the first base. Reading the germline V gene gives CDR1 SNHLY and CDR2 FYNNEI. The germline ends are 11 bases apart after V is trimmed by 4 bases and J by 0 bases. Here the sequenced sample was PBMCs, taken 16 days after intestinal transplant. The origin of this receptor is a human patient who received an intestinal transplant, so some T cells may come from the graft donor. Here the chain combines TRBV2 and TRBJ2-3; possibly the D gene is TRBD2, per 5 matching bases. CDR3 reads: CASSARASSTDTQYF. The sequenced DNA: TGTGCCAGCAGTGCGAGGGCGTCTAGCACAGATACGCAGTATTTT.